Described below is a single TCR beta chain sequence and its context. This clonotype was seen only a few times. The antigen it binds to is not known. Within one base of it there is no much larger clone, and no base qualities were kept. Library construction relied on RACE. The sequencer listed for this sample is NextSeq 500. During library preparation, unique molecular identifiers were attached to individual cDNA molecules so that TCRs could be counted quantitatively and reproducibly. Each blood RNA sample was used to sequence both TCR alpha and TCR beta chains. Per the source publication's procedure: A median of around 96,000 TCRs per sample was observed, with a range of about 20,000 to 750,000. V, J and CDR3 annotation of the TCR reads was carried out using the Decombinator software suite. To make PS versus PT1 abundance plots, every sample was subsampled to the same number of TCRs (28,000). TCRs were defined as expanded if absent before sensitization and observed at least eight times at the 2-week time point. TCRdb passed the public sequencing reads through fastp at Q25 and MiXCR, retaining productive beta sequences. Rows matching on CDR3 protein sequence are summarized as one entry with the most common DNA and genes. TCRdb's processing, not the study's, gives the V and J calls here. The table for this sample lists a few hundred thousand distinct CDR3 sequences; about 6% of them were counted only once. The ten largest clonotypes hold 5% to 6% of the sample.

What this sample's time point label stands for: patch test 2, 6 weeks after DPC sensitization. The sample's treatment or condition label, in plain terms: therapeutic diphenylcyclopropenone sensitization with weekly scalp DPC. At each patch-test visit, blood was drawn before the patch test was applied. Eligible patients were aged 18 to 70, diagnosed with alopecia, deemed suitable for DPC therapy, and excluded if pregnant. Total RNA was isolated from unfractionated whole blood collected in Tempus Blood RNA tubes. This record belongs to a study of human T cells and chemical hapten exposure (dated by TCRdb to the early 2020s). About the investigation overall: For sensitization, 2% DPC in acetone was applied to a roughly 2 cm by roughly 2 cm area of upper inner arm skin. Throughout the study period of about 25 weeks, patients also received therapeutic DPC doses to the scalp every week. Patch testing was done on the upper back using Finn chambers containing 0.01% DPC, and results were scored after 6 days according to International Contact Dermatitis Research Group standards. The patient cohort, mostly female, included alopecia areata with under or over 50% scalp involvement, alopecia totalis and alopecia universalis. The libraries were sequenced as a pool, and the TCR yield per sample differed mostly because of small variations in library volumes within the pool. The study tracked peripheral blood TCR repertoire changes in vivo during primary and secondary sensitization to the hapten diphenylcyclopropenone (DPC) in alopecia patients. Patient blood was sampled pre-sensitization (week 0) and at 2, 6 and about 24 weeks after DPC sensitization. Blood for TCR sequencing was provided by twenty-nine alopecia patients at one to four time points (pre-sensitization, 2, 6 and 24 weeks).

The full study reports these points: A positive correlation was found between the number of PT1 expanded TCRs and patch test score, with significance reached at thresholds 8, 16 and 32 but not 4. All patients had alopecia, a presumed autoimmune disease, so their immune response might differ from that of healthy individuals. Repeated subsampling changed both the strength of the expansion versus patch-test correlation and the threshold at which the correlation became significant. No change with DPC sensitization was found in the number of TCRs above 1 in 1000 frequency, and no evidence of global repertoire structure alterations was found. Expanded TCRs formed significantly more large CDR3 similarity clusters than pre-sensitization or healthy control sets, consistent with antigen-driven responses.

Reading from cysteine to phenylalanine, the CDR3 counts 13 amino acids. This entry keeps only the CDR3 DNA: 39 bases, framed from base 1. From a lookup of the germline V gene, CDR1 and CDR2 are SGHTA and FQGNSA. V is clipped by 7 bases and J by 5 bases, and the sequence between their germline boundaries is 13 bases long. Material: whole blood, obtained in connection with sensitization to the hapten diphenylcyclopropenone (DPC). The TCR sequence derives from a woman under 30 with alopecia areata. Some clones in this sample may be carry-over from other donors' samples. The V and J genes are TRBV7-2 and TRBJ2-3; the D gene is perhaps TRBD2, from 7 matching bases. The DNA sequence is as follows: TGTGCCAGCACGGGGGGCAATGGAGATACGCAGTATTTT. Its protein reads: CASTGGNGDTQYF. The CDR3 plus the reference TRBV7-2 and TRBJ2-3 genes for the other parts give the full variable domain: GAGVSQSPSNKVTEKGKDVELRCDPISGHTALYWYRQSLGQGLEFLIYFQGNSAPDKSGLPSDRFSAERTGGSVSTLTIQRTQQEDSAVYLCASTGGNGDTQYFGPGTRLTVL.